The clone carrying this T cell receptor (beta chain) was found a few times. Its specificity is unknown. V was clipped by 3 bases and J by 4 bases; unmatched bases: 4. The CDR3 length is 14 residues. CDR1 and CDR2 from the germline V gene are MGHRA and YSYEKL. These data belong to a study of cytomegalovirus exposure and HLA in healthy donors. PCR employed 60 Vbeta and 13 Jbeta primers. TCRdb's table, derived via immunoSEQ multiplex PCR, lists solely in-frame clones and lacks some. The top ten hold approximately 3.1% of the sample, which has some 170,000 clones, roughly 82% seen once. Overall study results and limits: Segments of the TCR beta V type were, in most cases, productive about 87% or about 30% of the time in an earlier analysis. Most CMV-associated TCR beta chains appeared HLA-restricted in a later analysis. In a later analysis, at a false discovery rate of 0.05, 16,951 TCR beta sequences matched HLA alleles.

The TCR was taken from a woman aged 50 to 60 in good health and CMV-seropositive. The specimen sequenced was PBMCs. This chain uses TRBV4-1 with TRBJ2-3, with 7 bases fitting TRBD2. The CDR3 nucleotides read TGCGCCAGCAGCCAGCGCGGGGGAGCAGATACGCAGTATTTT. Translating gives CASSQRGGADTQYF.